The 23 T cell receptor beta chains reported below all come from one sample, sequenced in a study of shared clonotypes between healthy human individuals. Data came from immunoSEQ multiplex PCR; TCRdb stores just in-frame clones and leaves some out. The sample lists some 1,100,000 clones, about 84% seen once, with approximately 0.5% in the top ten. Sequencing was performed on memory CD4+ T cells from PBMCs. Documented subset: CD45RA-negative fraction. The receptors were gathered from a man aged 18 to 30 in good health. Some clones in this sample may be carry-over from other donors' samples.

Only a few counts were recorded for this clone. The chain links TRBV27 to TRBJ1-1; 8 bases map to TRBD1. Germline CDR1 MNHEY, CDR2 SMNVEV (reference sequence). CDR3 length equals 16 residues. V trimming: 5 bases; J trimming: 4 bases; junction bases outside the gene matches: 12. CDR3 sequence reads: CASSPLERQGSTEAFF. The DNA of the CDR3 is TGTGCCAGCAGTCCCCTAGAGAGACAGGGGAGCACTGAAGCTTTCTTT.

The CDR3 loop reads CASSSGTSGRGDTQYF. The DNA of the CDR3 is TGTGCCAGCAGCTCGGGGACTAGCGGGAGAGGAGATACGCAGTATTTT. The chain uses TRBV5-4 and TRBJ2-3; 14 positions agree with TRBD2. Germline V lookup: CDR1 SGHNT, CDR2 YYREEE (reference sequence). The ends lost 3 bases at V and 5 bases at J; junction bases unmatched: 5. This CDR3 comprises 16 residues.

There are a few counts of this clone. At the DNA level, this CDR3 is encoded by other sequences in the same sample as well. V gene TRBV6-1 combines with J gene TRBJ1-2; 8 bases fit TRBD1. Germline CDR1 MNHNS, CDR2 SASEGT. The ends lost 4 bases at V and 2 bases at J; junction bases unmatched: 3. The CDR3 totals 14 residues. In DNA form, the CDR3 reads TGTGCCAGCAGTGTCGGGACAGGAAACTATGGCTACACCTTC. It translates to CASSVGTGNYGYTF.

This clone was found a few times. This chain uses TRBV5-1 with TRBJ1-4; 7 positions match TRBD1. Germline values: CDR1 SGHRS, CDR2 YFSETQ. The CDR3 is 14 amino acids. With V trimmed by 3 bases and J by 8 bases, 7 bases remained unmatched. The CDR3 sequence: CASSSGTVREKLFF. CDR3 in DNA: TGCGCCAGCAGCTCCGGGACAGTAAGAGAAAAACTGTTTTTT.

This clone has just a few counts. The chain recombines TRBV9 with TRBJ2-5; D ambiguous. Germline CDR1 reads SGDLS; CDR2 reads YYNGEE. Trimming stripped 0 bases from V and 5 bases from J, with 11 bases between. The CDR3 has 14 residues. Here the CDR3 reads CASSVGPASETQYF. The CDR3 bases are TGTGCCAGCAGCGTAGGTCCAGCCAGCGAGACCCAGTACTTC.

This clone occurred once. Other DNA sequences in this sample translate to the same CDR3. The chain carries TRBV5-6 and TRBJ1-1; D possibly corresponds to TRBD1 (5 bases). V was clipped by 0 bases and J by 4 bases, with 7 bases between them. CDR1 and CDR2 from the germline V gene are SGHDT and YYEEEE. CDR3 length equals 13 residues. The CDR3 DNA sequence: TGTGCCAGCAGCTTGGGGGGGAGCACTGAAGCTTTCTTT. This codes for CASSLGGSTEAFF.

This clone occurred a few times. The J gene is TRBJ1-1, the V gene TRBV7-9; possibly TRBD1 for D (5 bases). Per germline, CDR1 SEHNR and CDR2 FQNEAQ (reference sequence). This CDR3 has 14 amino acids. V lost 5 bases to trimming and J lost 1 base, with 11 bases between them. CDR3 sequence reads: CASSRDGGNTEAFF. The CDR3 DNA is TGTGCCAGCAGCCGGGACGGAGGGAACACTGAAGCTTTCTTT.

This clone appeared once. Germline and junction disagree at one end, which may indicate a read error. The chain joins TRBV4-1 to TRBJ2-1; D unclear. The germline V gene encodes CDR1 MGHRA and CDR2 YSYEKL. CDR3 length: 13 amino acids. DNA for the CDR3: TGCGCCAGCAGCCAAGATGTCGCCAGGCGCCCGCTCTTC. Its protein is CASSQDVARRPLF.

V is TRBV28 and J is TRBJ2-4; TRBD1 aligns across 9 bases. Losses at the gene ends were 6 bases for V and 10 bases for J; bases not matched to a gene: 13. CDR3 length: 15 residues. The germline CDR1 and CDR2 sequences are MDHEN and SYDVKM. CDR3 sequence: CASSMGMIDRGIQYF. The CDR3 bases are TGTGCCAGCAGCATGGGGATGATTGACAGGGGGATTCAGTACTTC.

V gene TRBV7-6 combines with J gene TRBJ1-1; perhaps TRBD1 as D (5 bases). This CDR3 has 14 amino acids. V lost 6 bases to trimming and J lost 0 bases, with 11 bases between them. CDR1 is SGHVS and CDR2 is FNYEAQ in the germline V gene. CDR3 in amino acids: CASSKQGVNTEAFF. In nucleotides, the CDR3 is TGTGCCAGCAGTAAACAAGGGGTGAACACTGAAGCTTTCTTT.

The CDR3 reads CASSDPTGGVGKLFF. CDR3 sequence (DNA): TGTGCCAGCAGTGACCCGACAGGGGGAGTGGGAAAACTGTTTTTT. The chain employs TRBV25-1 and TRBJ1-4; TRBD1 aligns across 9 bases. V trimming: 3 bases; J trimming: 10 bases; junction bases outside the gene matches: 9. The CDR3 is made up of 15 amino acids. Germline lookup yields CDR1 MGHDK and CDR2 SYGVNS.

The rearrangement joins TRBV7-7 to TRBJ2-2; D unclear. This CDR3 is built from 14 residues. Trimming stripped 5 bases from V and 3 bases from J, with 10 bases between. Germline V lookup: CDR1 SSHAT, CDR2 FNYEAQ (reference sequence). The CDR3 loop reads CASSPQIDTGELFF. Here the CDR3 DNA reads TGTGCCAGCAGCCCCCAGATCGACACCGGGGAGCTGTTTTTT.

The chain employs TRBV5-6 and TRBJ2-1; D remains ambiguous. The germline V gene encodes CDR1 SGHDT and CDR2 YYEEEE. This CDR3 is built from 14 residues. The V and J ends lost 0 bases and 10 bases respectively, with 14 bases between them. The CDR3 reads CASSLVAPQLEQFF. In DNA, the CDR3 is TGTGCCAGCAGCTTGGTAGCTCCGCAGTTAGAGCAGTTCTTC.

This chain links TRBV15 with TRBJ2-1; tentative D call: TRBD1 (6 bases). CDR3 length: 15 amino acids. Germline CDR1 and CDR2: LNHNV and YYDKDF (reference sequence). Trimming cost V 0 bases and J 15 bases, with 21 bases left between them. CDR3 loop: CATSRDLDRSFVRFF. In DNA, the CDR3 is TGTGCCACCAGCAGAGATCTGGACAGATCGTTTGTAAGGTTCTTC.

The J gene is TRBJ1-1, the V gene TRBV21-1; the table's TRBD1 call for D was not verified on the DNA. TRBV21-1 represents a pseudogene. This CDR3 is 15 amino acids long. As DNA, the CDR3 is TGTGCCAGCAGCTGCCGGTCCAGGGCTGGCACTGAAGCTTTCTTT. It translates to CASSCRSRAGTEAFF.

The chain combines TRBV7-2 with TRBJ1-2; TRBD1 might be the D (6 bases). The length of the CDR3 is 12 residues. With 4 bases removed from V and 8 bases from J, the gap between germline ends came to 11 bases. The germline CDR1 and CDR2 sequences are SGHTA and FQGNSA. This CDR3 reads CASSSTGRGYTF. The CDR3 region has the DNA TGTGCCAGCAGCTCGACAGGACGGGGCTACACCTTC.

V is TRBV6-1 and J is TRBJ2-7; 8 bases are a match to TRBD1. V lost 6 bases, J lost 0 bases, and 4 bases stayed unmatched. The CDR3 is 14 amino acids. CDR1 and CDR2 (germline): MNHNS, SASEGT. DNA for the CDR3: TGTGCCAGCAGCCGCACAGGGGGCTCCTACGAGCAGTACTTC. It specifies CASSRTGGSYEQYF.

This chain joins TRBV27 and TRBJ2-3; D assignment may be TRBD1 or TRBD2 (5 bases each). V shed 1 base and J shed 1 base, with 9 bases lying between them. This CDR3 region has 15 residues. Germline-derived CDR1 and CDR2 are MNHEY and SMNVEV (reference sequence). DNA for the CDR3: TGTGCCAGCAGTTTATGGGGGAGCCGCACAGATACGCAGTATTTT. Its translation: CASSLWGSRTDTQYF.

The CDR3 loop reads CASTLSFGTSGRVRNYEQYF. The CDR3 nucleotides read TGTGCCAGCACTTTATCGTTCGGAACTAGCGGGAGGGTTAGGAACTACGAGCAGTACTTC. The chain carries TRBV2 and TRBJ2-7; 13 bases match TRBD2. Germline V gene lookup returns CDR1 SNHLY and CDR2 FYNNEI. Losses at the gene ends were 7 bases for V and 3 bases for J; bases not matched to a gene: 21. This CDR3 spans 20 amino acids.

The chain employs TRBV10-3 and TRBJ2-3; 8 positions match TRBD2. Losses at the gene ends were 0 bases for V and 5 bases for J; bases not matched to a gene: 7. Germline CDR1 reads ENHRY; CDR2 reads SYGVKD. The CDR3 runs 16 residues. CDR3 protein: CAISESPSGFKDTQYF. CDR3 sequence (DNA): TGTGCCATCAGTGAGTCTCCTAGCGGGTTTAAAGATACGCAGTATTTT.

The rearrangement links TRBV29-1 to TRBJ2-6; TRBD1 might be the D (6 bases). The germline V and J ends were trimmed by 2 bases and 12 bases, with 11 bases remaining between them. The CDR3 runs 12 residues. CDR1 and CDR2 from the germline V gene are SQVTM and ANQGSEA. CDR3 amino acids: CSVEPRGGVLTF. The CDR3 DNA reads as TGCAGCGTTGAACCCAGGGGCGGCGTCCTGACTTTC. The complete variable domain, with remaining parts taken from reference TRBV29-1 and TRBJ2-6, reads SAVISQKPSRDICQRGTSLTIQCQVDSQVTMMFWYRQQPGQSLTLIATANQGSEATYESGFVIDKFPISRPNLTFSTLTVSNMSPEDSSIYLCSVEPRGGVLTFGAGSRLTVL.

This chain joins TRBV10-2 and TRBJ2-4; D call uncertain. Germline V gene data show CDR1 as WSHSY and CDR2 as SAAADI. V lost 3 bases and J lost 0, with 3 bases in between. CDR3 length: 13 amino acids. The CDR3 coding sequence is TGCGCCAGCAGTGACATAGCCAAAAACATTCAGTACTTC. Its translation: CASSDIAKNIQYF.

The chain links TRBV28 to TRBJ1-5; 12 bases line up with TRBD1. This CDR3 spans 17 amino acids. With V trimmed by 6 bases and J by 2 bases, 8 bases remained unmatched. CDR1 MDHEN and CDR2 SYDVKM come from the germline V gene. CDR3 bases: TGTGCCAGCAGGCGGGACAGGGGGCTCTCGGGCAATCAGCCCCAGCATTTT. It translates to CASRRDRGLSGNQPQHF.